The 16 T cell receptor beta chains listed next were all sequenced from one sample in a study of blood T cells in healthy people across ages. A sample-barcoded 5' primer and a J-beta primer mix were used in a second PCR of roughly 6 to 11 cycles. TCRdb re-derived calls from the 5' RACE reads in MiXCR, one entry per CDR3 protein. The repertoire consists of 1.5 million or so distinct CDR3 sequences, with approximately 42% occurring once and the leading ten covering just over 4%. Sequenced: blood. These receptors came from a woman under 30 in good health.

This clonotype was seen a handful of times. The V gene is TRBV7-9, the J gene TRBJ2-7; D ambiguous. Per germline, CDR1 SEHNR and CDR2 FQNEAQ (reference sequence). The CDR3 sequence is 12 residues long. Trimming took 4 bases from V and 3 from J, leaving 7 bases between them. CDR3 residues: CASSSQFYEQYF. CDR3 coding DNA: TGTGCCAGCAGCTCACAGTTCTACGAGCAGTACTTC.

The V and J genes are TRBV2 and TRBJ2-3, with D tentatively TRBD2 (6 bases). This CDR3 is 15 amino acids long. Trimming cost V 7 bases and J 2 bases, with 16 bases left between them. The V gene's germline CDR1 is SNHLY and CDR2 FYNNEI. The CDR3 nucleotides are TGTGCCAGCATAGGTGGCGGGGAGTACACAGATACGCAGTATTTT. This gives the protein CASIGGGEYTDTQYF. Full variable domain (missing parts from reference TRBV2 and TRBJ2-3): EPEVTQTPSHQVTQMGQEVILRCVPISNHLYFYWYRQILGQKVEFLVSFYNNEISEKSEIFDDQFSVERPDGSNFTLKIRSTKLEDSAMYFCASIGGGEYTDTQYFGPGTRLTVL.

Only a few counts were recorded for this clonotype. The chain uses TRBV15 and TRBJ2-3; TRBD1 matches at 9 bases. There are 16 residues in the CDR3. After removal of 3 bases from V and 5 bases from J, the junction contained 9 bases not matched to a gene. CDR1 and CDR2 from the germline V gene are LNHNV and YYDKDF (reference sequence). CDR3 loop: CATSRGRTGVGDTQYF. DNA for the CDR3: TGTGCCACCAGCAGGGGCCGGACAGGGGTCGGAGATACGCAGTATTTT.

The chain combines TRBV20-1 with TRBJ1-5, with unresolved D. The V end lost 5 bases, the J end lost 3 bases, and 11 bases lay between the germline ends. The germline V gene encodes CDR1 DFQATT and CDR2 SNEGSKA (reference sequence). The CDR3 spans 13 residues. The CDR3 bases are TGCAGTGCTGTCAGGTCGGTCAATCAGCCCCAGCATTTT. This codes for CSAVRSVNQPQHF.

This clonotype came up a few times. The rearrangement links TRBV12-3 or TRBV12-4 to TRBJ1-4; 7 nucleotides agree with TRBD1. The CDR3 has 16 residues. J gave up 3 bases and V 6 bases, and 10 bases lay outside the gene matches. The CDR3 region has the DNA TGTGCCAGCAGCCGAGACAGGGACTACGCTAATGAAAAACTGTTTTTT. Protein sequence: CASSRDRDYANEKLFF.

The chain couples TRBV4-1 to TRBJ2-3, with D tentatively TRBD1 or TRBD2 (6 bases each). The CDR3 runs to 15 residues. The germline V gene has CDR1 MGHRA and CDR2 YSYEKL. With 4 bases removed from V and 4 bases from J, the gap between germline ends came to 15 bases. CDR3 DNA: TGCGCCAGCAGCCCAAGGGGGGCTGGGGCAGATACGCAGTATTTT. Its translation is CASSPRGAGADTQYF.

The V gene is TRBV20-1, the J gene TRBJ2-7; D gene ambiguous. V was shortened by 1 base and J by 0 bases, with 22 bases between the two germline ends. The germline gives CDR1 DFQATT, CDR2 SNEGSKA (reference sequence). This CDR3 has 18 amino acids. CDR3 DNA sequence: TGCAGTGCTAGAGGACTGACTGGGGTGGTTCGGTCCTCCTACGAGCAGTACTTC. Translated: CSARGLTGVVRSSYEQYF.

The V and J genes are TRBV20-1 and TRBJ2-4; 8 bases agree with TRBD2. With V trimmed by 0 bases and J by 13 bases, 14 bases remained unmatched. This CDR3 is built from 15 residues. Germline V gives CDR1 DFQATT, CDR2 SNEGSKA (reference sequence). CDR3 sequence: CSARDLTSGHDGQYF. The CDR3 bases are TGCAGTGCTAGAGATCTAACTAGCGGACACGACGGGCAGTACTTC.

The chain couples TRBV7-3 to TRBJ2-3; D may be TRBD2 (6 bases). V shed 4 bases and J shed 1 base, with 15 bases lying between them. This CDR3 comprises 16 residues. CDR1 is SGHTA and CDR2 is FQGTGA in the germline V gene. The CDR3 DNA follows: TGTGCCAGCAGCTCAGGCAAGACTAGGGGCACAGATACGCAGTATTTT. It codes for CASSSGKTRGTDTQYF.

The chain employs TRBV6-6 and TRBJ2-1; TRBD2 matches 10 bases. Per germline, CDR1 MNHNY and CDR2 SVGAGI (reference sequence). V shed 4 bases, J shed 7 bases, and the junction held 7 bases outside the gene matches. The CDR3 has 15 residues. In nucleotides, the CDR3 is TGTGCCAGCAGTTTCCTAGCGGGAGTTAGGAATGAGCAGTTCTTC. It translates to CASSFLAGVRNEQFF.

The sample holds many counts of this clonotype. The chain links TRBV4-3 to TRBJ1-1; 9 bases are a match to TRBD1. The V gene end was trimmed by 3 bases and the J gene end by 5 bases; junction bases not matched to a gene: 19. The CDR3 contains 19 residues. CDR1 and CDR2 from the germline V gene are LGHNA and YSLEER. The CDR3 loop reads CASSHGPGTGLTWRTEAFF. In DNA, the CDR3 is TGCGCCAGCAGCCACGGACCCGGGACAGGGTTGACATGGAGAACTGAAGCTTTCTTT.

This clonotype has more than one count but fewer than ten. The chain joins TRBV20-1 to TRBJ2-1, with 8 bases identical to TRBD2. The CDR3 is 17 amino acids. Germline assignment: CDR1 DFQATT and CDR2 SNEGSKA (reference sequence). V was clipped by 0 bases and J by 9 bases; unmatched bases: 16. The CDR3 loop is CSAREGRTSRFFGEQFF. CDR3 DNA sequence: TGCAGTGCTAGAGAGGGAAGGACTAGCCGCTTTTTCGGTGAGCAGTTCTTC.

This clonotype was counted a single time. The J gene is TRBJ2-3, the V gene TRBV10-3; D is ambiguous. CDR1 and CDR2 from the germline V gene are ENHRY and SYGVKD. The ends were cut back, 2 bases at V and 6 bases at J, with 12 bases in the middle. The CDR3 totals 14 residues. This CDR3 reads CAISEGRLVDTQYF. CDR3 coding DNA: TGTGCCATCAGTGAGGGACGGCTCGTGGATACGCAGTATTTT.

The chain uses TRBV27 and TRBJ2-2, with TRBD2 as a possible D gene (6 bases). CDR3 length equals 15 residues. Germline V gene lookup returns CDR1 MNHEY and CDR2 SMNVEV (reference sequence). V was cut by 6 bases and J by 6 bases, with 17 bases left in between. The CDR3 DNA sequence: TGTGCCAGCAGCCAGACTAGGGTGGGGTCCGGGGAGCTGTTTTTT. Protein sequence: CASSQTRVGSGELFF.

The rearrangement joins TRBV4-1 to TRBJ2-7; D might be TRBD1 (5 bases). Germline loops: CDR1 MGHRA, CDR2 YSYEKL. Trimming took 0 bases from V and 0 from J, leaving 12 bases between them. This CDR3 is 16 amino acids long. This CDR3 reads CASSQEFAGISYEQYF. The CDR3 DNA reads as TGCGCCAGCAGCCAAGAATTTGCAGGGATCTCCTACGAGCAGTACTTC.

The chain joins TRBV20-1 to TRBJ1-1, with D maybe TRBD1 (5 bases). Trimming stripped 0 bases from V and 9 bases from J, with 17 bases between. Looked up from germline, CDR1 is DFQATT and CDR2 is SNEGSKA (reference sequence). The CDR3 length is 14 residues. DNA of the CDR3: TGCAGTGCTAGAGATAACAGGAGTCCCCTAAAAGCTTTCTTT. This sequence encodes CSARDNRSPLKAFF.